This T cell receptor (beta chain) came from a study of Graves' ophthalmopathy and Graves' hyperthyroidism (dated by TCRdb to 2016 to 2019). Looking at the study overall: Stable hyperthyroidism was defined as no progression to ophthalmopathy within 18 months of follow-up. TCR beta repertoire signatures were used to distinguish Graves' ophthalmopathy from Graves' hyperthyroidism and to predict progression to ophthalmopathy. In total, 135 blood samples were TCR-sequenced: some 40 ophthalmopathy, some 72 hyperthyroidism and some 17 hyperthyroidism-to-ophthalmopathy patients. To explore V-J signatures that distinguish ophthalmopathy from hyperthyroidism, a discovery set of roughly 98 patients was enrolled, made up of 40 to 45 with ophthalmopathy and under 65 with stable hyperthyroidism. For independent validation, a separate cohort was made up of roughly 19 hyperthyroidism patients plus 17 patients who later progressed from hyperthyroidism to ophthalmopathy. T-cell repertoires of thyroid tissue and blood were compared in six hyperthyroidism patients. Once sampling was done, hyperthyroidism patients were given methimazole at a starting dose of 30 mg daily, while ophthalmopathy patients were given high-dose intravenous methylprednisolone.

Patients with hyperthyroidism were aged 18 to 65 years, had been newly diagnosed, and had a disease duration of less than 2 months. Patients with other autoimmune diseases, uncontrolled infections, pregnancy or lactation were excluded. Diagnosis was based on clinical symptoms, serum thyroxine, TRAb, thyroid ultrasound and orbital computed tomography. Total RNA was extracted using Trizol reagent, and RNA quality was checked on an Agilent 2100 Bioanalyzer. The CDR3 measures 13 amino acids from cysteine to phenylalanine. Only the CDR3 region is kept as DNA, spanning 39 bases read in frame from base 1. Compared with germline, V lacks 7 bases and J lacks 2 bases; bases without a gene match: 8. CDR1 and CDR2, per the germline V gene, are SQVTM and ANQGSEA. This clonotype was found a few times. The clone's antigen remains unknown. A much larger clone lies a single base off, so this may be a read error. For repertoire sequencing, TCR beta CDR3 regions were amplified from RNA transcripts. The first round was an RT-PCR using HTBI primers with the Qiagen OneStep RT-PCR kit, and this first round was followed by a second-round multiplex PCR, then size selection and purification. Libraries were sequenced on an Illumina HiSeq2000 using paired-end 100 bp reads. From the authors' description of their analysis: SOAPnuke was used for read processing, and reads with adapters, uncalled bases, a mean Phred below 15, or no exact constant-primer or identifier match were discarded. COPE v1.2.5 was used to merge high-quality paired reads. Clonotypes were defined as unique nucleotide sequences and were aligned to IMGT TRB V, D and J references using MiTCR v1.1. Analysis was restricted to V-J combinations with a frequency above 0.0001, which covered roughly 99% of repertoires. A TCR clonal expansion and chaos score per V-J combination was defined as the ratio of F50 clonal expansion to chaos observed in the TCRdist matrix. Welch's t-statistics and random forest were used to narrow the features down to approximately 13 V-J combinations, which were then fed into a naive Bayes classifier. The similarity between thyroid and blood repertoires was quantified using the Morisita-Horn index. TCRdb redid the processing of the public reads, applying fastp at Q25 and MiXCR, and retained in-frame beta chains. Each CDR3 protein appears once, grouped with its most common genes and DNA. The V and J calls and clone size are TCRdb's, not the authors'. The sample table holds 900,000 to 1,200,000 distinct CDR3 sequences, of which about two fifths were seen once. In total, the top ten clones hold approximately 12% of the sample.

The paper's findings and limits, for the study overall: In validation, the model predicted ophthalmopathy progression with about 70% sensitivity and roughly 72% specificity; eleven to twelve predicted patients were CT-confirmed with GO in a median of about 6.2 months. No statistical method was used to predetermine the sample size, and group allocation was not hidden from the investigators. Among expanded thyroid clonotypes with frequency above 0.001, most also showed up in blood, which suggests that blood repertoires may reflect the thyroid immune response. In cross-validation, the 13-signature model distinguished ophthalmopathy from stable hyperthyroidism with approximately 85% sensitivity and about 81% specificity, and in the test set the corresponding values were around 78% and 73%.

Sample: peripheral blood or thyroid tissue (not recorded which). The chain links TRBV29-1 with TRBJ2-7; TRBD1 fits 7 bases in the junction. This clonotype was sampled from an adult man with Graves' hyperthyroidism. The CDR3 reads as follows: CSALQGIPYEQYF. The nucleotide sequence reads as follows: TGCAGCGCCCTACAGGGGATCCCCTACGAGCAGTACTTC.